This T cell receptor (beta chain) came from a study of shared clonotypes between healthy human individuals. V dropped 8 bases and J dropped 3; count of bases not matched to a gene: 15. The CDR3 contains 18 residues. Germline V gene sequence: CDR1 MNHEY, CDR2 SMNVEV (reference sequence). Repertoires were generated with immunoSEQ multiplex PCR, while TCRdb's copy carries only in-frame clones and drops some. This sample carries about 330,000 clones, under 80% of them seen once, and the ten largest clones take over 9%. The sample was memory CD4+ T cells sorted from blood. The sample's subset: CD45RA-negative fraction. The chain links TRBV27 to TRBJ2-1, with TRBD1 matching over 11 bases. This TCR was sampled from a man aged 25 to 40 in good health. The CDR3 here is CASAPGQGGSMGYNEQFF. The DNA for the CDR3 is TGTGCCAGCGCACCGGGACAGGGGGGATCCATGGGCTACAATGAGCAGTTCTTC.